This TCR beta chain was identified in a study of cytomegalovirus exposure and HLA in healthy donors. Notes on the study in general: It was only CMV serostatus that was available as immune exposure information. It has been reported that TCR beta sequences accurately predicted the HLA-A and HLA-B alleles of most subjects.

As concerns this clone: The antigen is unknown.

60 Vbeta and 13 Jbeta primers were used in PCR. The method was immunoSEQ multiplex PCR; TCRdb's version includes in-frame clones alone and lacks a portion of them. The profile shows 150,000 or so clones, approximately 79% of them singletons. Germline CDR1 is MDHEN and CDR2 is SYDVKM. The CDR3 extends over 13 amino acids. V lost 5 bases, J lost 7 bases, and 11 bases lay in between. The sample taken for sequencing was PBMCs. The chain uses TRBV28 and TRBJ2-2; possibly TRBD2 for D (6 bases). This sequence was found in a man in his forties or fifties in good health and CMV-seropositive. As DNA, the CDR3 is TGTGCCAGCAGTAATCGGGGGAGCGGGGAGCTGTTTTTT. This translates into CASSNRGSGELFF.